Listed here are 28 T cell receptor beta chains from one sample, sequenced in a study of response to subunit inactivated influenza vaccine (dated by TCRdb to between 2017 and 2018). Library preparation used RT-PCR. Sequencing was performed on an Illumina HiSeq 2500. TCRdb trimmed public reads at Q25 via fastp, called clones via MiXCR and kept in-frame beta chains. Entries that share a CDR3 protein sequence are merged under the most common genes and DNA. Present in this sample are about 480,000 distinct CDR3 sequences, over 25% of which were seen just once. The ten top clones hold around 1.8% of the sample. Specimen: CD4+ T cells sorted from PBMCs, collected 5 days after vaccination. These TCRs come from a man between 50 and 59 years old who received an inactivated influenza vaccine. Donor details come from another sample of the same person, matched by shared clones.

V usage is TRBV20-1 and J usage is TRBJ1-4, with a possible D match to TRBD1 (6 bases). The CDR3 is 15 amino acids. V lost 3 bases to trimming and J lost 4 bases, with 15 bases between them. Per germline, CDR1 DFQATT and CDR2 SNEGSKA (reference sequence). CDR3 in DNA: TGCAGTGCTAGGGAACCGGACAGCGGTAATGAAAAACTGTTTTTT. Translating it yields CSAREPDSGNEKLFF.

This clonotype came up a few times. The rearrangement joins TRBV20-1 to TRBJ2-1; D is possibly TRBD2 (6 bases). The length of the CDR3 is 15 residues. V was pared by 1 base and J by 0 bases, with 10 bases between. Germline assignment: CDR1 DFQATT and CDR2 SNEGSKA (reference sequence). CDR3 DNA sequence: TGCAGTGCTAGAGTTCCCGGGGGCTCCTACAATGAGCAGTTCTTC. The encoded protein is CSARVPGGSYNEQFF.

CDR3: CASSETPGSYNEQFF. Written as DNA, the CDR3 is TGTGCCAGCAGTGAGACCCCGGGCTCCTACAATGAGCAGTTCTTC. This chain uses TRBV6-1 with TRBJ2-1; D remains ambiguous. The CDR3 runs 15 residues. Trimming left V 3 bases short and J 0 bases short, with 9 bases between. Per the germline V gene, CDR1 is MNHNS and CDR2 is SASEGT.

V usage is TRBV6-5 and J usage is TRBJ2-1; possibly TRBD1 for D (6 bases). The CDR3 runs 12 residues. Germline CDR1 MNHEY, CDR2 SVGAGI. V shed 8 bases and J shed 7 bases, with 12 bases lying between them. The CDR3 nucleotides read TGTGCCAGCGGCTTACAGGGAAATGAGCAGTTCTTC. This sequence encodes CASGLQGNEQFF.

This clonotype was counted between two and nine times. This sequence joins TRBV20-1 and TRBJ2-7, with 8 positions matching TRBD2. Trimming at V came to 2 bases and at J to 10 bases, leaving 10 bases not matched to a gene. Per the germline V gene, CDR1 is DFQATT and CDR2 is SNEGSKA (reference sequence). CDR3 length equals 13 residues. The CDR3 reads CSARWEIAGYQYF. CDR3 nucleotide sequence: TGCAGTGCTAGATGGGAGATAGCGGGGTACCAGTACTTC.

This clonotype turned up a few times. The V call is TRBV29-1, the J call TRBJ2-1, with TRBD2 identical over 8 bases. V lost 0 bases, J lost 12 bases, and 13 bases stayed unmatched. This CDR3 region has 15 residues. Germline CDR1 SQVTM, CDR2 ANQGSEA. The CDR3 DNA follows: TGCAGCGTTGAAGAAGGCCAGTCGGGGGGGAGGGGGCAGTTCTTC. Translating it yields CSVEEGQSGGRGQFF.

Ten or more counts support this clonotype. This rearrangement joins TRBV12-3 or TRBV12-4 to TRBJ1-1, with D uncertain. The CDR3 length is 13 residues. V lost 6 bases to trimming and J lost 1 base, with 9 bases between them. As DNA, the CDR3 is TGTGCCAGCAGACCGACATCGAACACTGAAGCTTTCTTT. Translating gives CASRPTSNTEAFF.

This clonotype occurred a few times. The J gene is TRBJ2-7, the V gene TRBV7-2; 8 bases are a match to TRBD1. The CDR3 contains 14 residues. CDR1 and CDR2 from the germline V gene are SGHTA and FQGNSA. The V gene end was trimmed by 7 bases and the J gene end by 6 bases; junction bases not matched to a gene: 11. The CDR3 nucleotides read TGTGCCAGCAAGATTGGACAGGGTTCATCCGAGCAGTACTTC. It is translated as CASKIGQGSSEQYF.

In DNA form, the CDR3 reads TGCAGTCCTCAAGGACAGGGGAACACTGAAGCTTTCTTT. Translated: CSPQGQGNTEAFF. The chain is built from TRBV20-1 and TRBJ1-1, with TRBD1 matching 8 bases. CDR3 size: 13 residues. V was clipped by 8 bases and J by 1 base; unmatched bases: 6. CDR1 and CDR2 (germline): DFQATT, SNEGSKA (reference sequence).

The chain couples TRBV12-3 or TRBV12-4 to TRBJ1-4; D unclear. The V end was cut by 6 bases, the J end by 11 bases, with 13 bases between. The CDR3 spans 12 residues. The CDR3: CASRPPGGKLFF. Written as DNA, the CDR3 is TGTGCCAGCAGACCCCCGGGAGGGAAACTGTTTTTT.

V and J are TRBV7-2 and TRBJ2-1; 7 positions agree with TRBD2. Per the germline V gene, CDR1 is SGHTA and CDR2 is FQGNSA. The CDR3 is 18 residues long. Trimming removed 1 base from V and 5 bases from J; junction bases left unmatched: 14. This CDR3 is CASSLVARTRREDNEQFF. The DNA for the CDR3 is TGTGCCAGCAGCTTAGTCGCCAGGACTAGGCGTGAAGACAATGAGCAGTTCTTC.

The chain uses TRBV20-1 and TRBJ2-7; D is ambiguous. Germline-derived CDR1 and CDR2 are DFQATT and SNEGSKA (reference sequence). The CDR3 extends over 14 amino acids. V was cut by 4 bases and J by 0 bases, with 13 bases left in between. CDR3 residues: CSAIGPASSYEQYF. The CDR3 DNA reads TGCAGTGCTATCGGCCCCGCCAGCTCCTACGAGCAGTACTTC.

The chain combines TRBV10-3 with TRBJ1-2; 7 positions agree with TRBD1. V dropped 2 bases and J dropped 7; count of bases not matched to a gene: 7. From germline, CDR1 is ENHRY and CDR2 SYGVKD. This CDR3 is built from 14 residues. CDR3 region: CAISEDRVPGGYTF. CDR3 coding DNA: TGTGCCATCAGTGAGGACAGGGTTCCGGGTGGCTACACCTTC.

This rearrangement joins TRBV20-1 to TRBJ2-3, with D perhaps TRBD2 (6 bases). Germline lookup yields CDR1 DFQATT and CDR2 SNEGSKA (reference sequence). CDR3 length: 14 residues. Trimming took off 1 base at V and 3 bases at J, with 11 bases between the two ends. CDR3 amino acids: CSARGATSTDTQYF. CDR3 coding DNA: TGCAGTGCTAGAGGGGCGACTAGTACAGATACGCAGTATTTT.

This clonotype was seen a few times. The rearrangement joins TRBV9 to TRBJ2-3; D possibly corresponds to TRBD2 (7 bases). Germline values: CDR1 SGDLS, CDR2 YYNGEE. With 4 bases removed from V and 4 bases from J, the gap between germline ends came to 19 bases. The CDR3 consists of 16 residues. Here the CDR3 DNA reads TGTGCCAGCAGCAGCCAACTGGGGGGGGCGGCAGATACGCAGTATTTT. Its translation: CASSSQLGGAADTQYF.

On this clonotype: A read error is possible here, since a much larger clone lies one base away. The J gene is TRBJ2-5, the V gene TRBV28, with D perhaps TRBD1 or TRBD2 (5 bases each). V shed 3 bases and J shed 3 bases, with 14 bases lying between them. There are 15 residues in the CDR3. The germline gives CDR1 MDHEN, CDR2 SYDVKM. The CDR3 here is CASSFISGTKETQYF. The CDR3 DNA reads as TGTGCCAGCAGTTTTATTTCTGGGACCAAAGAGACCCAGTACTTC.

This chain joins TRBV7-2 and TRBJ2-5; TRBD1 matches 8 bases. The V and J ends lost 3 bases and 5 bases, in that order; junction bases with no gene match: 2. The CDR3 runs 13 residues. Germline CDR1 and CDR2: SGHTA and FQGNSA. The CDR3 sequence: CASSFRGLETQYF. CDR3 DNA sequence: TGTGCCAGCAGCTTCAGGGGGCTGGAGACCCAGTACTTC.

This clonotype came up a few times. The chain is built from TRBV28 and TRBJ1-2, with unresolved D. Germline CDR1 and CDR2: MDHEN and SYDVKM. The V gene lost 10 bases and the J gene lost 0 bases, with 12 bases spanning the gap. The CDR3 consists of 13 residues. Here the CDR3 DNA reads TGTGCCACCTCACTCTCAGCTAACTATGGCTACACCTTC. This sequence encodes CATSLSANYGYTF.

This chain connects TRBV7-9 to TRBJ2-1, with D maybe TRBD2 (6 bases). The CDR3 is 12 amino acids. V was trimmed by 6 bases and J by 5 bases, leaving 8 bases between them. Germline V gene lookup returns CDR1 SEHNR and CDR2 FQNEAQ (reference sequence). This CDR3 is CASRWEDNEQFF. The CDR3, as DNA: TGTGCCAGCAGATGGGAGGACAATGAGCAGTTCTTC.

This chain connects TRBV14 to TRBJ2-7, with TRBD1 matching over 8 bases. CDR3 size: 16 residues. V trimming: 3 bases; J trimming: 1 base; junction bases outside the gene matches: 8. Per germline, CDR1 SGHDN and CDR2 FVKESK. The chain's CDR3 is CASSHLKGTGSYEQYF. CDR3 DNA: TGTGCCAGCAGCCACCTAAAGGGGACAGGATCCTACGAGCAGTACTTC.

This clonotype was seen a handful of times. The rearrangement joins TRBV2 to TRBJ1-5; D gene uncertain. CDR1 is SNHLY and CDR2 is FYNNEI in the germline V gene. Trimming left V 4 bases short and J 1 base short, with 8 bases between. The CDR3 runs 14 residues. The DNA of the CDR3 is TGTGCCAGCAGTGTCGAAGGGAGCAATCAGCCCCAGCATTTT. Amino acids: CASSVEGSNQPQHF.

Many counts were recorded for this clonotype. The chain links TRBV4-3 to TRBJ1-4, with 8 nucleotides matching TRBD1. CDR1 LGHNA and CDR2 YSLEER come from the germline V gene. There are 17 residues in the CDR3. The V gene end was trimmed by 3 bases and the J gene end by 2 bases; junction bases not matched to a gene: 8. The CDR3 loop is CASSHPKDRATNEKLFF. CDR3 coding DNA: TGCGCCAGCAGCCATCCTAAGGACAGGGCCACTAATGAAAAACTGTTTTTT.

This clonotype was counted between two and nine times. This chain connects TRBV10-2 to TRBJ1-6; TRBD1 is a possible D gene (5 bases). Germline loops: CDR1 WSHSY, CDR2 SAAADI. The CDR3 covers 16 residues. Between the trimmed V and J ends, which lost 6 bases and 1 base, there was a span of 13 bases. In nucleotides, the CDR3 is TGCGCCAGCAGCTCAGGGCTAGGATCCTATAATTCACCCCTCCACTTT. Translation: CASSSGLGSYNSPLHF.

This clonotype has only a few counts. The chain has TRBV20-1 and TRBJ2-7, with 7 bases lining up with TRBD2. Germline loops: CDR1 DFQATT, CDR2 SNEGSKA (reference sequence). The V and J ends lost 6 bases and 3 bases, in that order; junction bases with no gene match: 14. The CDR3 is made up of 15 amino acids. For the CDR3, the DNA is TGCAGTGCACGATTTGCCCAGCGGGATTACTACGAGCAGTACTTC. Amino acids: CSARFAQRDYYEQYF.

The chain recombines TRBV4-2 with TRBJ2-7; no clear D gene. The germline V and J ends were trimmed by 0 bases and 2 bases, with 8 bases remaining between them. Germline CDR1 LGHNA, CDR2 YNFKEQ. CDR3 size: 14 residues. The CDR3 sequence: CASSQDGTPYEQYF. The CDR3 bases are TGTGCCAGCAGCCAAGATGGCACCCCCTACGAGCAGTACTTC.

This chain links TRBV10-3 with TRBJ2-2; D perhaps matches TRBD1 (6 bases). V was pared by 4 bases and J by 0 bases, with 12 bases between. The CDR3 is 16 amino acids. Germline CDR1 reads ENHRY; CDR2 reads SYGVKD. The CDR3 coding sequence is TGTGCCATCAGTGGACTGCAGGGGCCGAACACCGGGGAGCTGTTTTTT. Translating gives CAISGLQGPNTGELFF.

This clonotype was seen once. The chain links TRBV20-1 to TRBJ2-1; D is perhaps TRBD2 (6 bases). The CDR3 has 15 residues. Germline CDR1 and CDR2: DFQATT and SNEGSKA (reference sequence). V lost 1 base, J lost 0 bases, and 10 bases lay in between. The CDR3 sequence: CSARARRDSYNEQFF. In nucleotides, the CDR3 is TGCAGTGCTAGAGCTAGGCGGGACTCCTACAATGAGCAGTTCTTC.

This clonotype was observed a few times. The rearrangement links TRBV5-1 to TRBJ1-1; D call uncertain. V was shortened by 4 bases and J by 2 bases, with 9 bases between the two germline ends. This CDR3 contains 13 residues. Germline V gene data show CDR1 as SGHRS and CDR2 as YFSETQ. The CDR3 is CASSNRHNTEAFF. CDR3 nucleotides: TGCGCCAGCAGCAACAGACATAACACTGAAGCTTTCTTT.